The clone carrying this T cell receptor beta chain appeared a few times. Its antigen is unknown. V was shortened by 3 bases and J by 4 bases, with 7 bases between the two germline ends. The germline CDR1 and CDR2 sequences are ENHRY and SYGVKD. This CDR3 comprises 12 residues. TCRdb reprocessed the RT-PCR reads via MiXCR and lists one record per CDR3 protein. Seen here are 150,000 to 200,000 distinct CDR3 sequences, around a tenth observed once, and the top ten hold roughly 36%. These data come from a study of response to subunit inactivated influenza vaccine. Study-level results: It was the authors' suggestion that each seasonal influenza vaccination recruits few new T cells.

The V gene is TRBV10-3, the J gene TRBJ2-7, with D possibly matching TRBD1 (5 bases). The sample was CD8+ T cells sorted from PBMCs, taken around 25 months after vaccination. The source is a man between 50 and 75 years old who received an inactivated influenza vaccine. The CDR3 loop is CAISEGVYEQYF. As DNA, the CDR3 is TGTGCCATCAGTGAAGGGGTATACGAGCAGTACTTC.